This TCR beta chain was profiled in a study of T cell repertoires in cytomegalovirus infection. J gave up 6 bases and V 5 bases, and 9 bases lay outside the gene matches. The CDR3 has 16 amino acids. In germline, CDR1 is SEHNR, CDR2 FQNEAQ (reference sequence). Findings and caveats of the study: It was HLA-C-restricted CMV-specific TCR beta clonotypes that dominated the response ex vivo.

A note on this clonotype: Antigen: not known.

TCRdb processed the reads anew with MiXCR; each CDR3 protein has one entry. The table shows some 600,000 distinct CDR3 sequences, with roughly a quarter occurring only once. This TCR was recovered from a human donor in good health (CMV status not recorded). Some clones in this sample may be carry-over from other donors' samples. The specimen sequenced was CD8+ T cells from PBMCs. The chain has TRBV7-9 and TRBJ1-5; 11 positions match TRBD1. CDR3 sequence (DNA): TGTGCCAGCAGCGGGACAGGGGGGGGGCACAGTCAGCCCCAGCATTTT. Translating gives CASSGTGGGHSQPQHF.